The clone carrying this T cell receptor beta chain was found a few times. Antigen unknown. Using CD45RO/CCR7/CD25/CD127/CD95/CD27, CD4+ naive, central memory, regulatory and stem cell-like memory cells were sorted. The sample is drawn from a study of beta chain features in type 1 diabetes. Study-wide results and limits: It was among patients, rather than healthy donors, that naive, central memory and Treg TCRB repertoires appeared more similar. When Type 1 diabetes patients were examined, their TCRB CDR3s proved moderately but significantly shorter in all four CD4+ subsets.

CDR3 length: 15 residues. V lost 2 bases and J lost 2, with 8 bases in between. Germline V gene lookup returns CDR1 SGHNT and CDR2 YYREEE (reference sequence). Expressed TCRB transcripts were sequenced after all isolated RNA was converted to cDNA. TCRdb keeps only in-frame clones here, not all; method: immunoSEQ multiplex PCR. The table shows 250,000 to 300,000 clones, with about 24% occurring only once. This chain uses TRBV5-4 with TRBJ2-6, with D possibly TRBD1 on 6 matching bases. The sequence was obtained from a woman younger than 45 with type 1 diabetes. The sample consisted of naive CD4+ T cells from blood. CDR3 DNA sequence: TGTGCCAGCAGCTTACAGGGCGCTGGGGCCAACGTCCTGACTTTC. It translates to CASSLQGAGANVLTF.